The 7 T cell receptor beta chains reported below all come from one sample, sequenced in a study of T cells in localized non-small cell lung cancer. Measured with immunoSEQ multiplex PCR; TCRdb has only the in-frame clones, and not every one. Of about 33,000 clones in the sample, about 90% were seen once. The sequenced sample was peripheral blood, obtained before any cancer treatment. These receptors all stem from a man between 35 and 75 years old with stage I lung adenocarcinoma.

This chain connects TRBV19 to TRBJ2-3; 10 bases line up with TRBD2. V dropped 5 bases and J dropped 6; count of bases not matched to a gene: 8. The CDR3 runs to 15 residues. Germline V gives CDR1 LNHDA, CDR2 SQIVND (reference sequence). As DNA, the CDR3 is TGTGCCAGTAGTGCCTCAGCGGGGGGGCTCGATACGCAGTATTTT. This sequence encodes CASSASAGGLDTQYF.

V usage is TRBV6-5 and J usage is TRBJ1-2; TRBD1 is a possible D gene (5 bases). The CDR3 runs 15 residues. The V and J ends lost 5 bases and 3 bases respectively, with 16 bases between them. Germline V lookup: CDR1 MNHEY, CDR2 SVGAGI. The CDR3: CASSTHGGFDYGYTF. DNA of the CDR3: TGTGCCAGCAGTACTCACGGGGGATTCGACTATGGCTACACCTTC.

This clone was recorded once. This chain uses TRBV5-4 with TRBJ1-3; 8 bases match TRBD1. V trimming: 0 bases; J trimming: 0 bases; junction bases outside the gene matches: 5. Germline V lookup: CDR1 SGHNT, CDR2 YYREEE (reference sequence). The CDR3 has 17 amino acids. The CDR3 sequence: CASSLGTGTYSGNTIYF. CDR3 DNA sequence: TGTGCCAGCAGCTTGGGGACAGGGACCTACTCTGGAAACACCATATATTTT.

J is TRBJ2-1 and V is TRBV21-1; TRBD1, as called in the table, went unchecked against the DNA. TRBV21-1 corresponds to a pseudogene. The CDR3 is 12 amino acids. CDR3 nucleotides: TGTGCCAGCAGCATTAGGGGTAATGAGCAGTTCTTC. Its translation: CASSIRGNEQFF.

The chain employs TRBV6-1 and TRBJ2-1; TRBD1 matches 8 bases. The CDR3 covers 14 residues. The germline V gene encodes CDR1 MNHNS and CDR2 SASEGT. V shed 4 bases, J shed 9 bases, and the junction held 8 bases outside the gene matches. CDR3 sequence reads: CASSVDRGWSEQFF. CDR3 DNA sequence: TGTGCCAGCAGTGTCGACAGGGGTTGGAGTGAGCAGTTCTTC.

The genes are TRBV5-8 and TRBJ1-5; D is unclear. Deletions cut 6 bases from V and 4 bases from J, with 14 bases between. The CDR3 consists of 14 residues. Germline values: CDR1 SGHTS, CDR2 YDEGEE. The CDR3, as DNA: TGTGCCAGCACCCGACTCGTCGGTAATCAGCCCCAGCATTTT. Translating gives CASTRLVGNQPQHF.

The chain joins TRBV2 to TRBJ1-2; TRBD1 is a possible D gene (6 bases). V was trimmed by 2 bases and J by 7 bases, leaving 17 bases between them. Germline V gives CDR1 SNHLY, CDR2 FYNNEI. The CDR3 loop spans 15 amino acids. CDR3 residues: CASSEPVRGESGYTF. The CDR3 nucleotides read TGTGCCAGCAGTGAACCGGTCAGGGGAGAATCTGGCTACACCTTC.